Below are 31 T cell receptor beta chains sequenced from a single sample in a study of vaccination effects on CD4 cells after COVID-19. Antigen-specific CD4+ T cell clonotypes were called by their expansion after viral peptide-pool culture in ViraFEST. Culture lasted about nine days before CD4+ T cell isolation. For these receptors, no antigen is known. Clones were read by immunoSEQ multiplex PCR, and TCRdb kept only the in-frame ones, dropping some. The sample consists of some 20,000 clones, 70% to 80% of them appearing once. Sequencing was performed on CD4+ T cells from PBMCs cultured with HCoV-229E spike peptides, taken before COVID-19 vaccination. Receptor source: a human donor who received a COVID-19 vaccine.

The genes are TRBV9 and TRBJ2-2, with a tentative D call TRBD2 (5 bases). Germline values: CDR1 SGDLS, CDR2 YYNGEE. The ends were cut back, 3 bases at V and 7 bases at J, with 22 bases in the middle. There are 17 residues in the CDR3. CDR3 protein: CASSDSPGSAMGGELFF. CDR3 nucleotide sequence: TGTGCCAGCAGCGATTCTCCGGGATCAGCAATGGGCGGGGAGCTGTTTTTT.

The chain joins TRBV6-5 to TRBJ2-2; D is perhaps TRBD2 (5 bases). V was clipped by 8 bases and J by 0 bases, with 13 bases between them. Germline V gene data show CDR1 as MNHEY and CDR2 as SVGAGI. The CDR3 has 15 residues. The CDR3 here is CASGGGGANTGELFF. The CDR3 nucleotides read TGTGCCAGCGGAGGCGGTGGGGCGAACACCGGGGAGCTGTTTTTT.

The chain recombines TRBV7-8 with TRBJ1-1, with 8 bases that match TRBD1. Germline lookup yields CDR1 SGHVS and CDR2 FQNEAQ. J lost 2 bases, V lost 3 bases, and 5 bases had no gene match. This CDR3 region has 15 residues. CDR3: CASSFWTGSNTEAFF. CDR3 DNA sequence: TGTGCCAGCAGCTTCTGGACAGGGTCTAACACTGAAGCTTTCTTT.

CDR3 bases: TGTGCCAGCAGACTCCTGGACCAAAATAATTCACCCCTCCACTTT. It translates to CASRLLDQNNSPLHF. The J gene is TRBJ1-6, the V gene TRBV6-5; D gene uncertain. There are 15 residues in the CDR3. The V end was cut by 6 bases, the J end by 5 bases, with 14 bases between. Germline V gives CDR1 MNHEY, CDR2 SVGAGI.

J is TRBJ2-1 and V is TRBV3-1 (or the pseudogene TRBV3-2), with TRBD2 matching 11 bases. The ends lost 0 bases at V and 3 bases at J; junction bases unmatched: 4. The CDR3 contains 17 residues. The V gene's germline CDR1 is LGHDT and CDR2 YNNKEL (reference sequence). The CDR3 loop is CASSQEATSGSYNEQFF. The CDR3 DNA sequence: TGTGCCAGCAGCCAAGAAGCCACTAGCGGGAGCTACAATGAGCAGTTCTTC.

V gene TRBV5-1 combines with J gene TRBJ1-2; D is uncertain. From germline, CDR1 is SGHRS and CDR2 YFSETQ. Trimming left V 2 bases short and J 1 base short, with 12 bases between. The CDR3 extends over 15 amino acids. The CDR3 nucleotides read TGCGCCAGCAGCTTAAACCCCCGGAATAACTATGGCTACACCTTC. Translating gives CASSLNPRNNYGYTF.

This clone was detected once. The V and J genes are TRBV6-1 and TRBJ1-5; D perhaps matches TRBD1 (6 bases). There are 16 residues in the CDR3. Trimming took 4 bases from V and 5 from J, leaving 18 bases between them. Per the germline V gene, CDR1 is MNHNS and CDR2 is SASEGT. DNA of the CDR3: TGTGCCAGCAGTGGACTGGACAGTTCACCTCATCAGCCCCAGCATTTT. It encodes CASSGLDSSPHQPQHF.

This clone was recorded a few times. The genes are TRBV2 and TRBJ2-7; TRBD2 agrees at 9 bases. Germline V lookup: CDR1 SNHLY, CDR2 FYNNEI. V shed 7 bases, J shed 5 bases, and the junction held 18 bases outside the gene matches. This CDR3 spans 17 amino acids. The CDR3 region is CASNRLAPGLAQDEQYF. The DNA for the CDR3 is TGTGCCAGCAATCGGCTGGCCCCGGGACTAGCTCAGGACGAGCAGTACTTC.

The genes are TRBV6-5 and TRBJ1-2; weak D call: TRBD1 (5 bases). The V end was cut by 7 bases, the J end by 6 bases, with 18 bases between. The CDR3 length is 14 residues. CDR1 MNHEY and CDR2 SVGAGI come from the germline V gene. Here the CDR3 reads CASTSAGQFDGYTF. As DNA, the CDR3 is TGTGCCAGCACCTCTGCGGGGCAGTTTGATGGCTACACCTTC.

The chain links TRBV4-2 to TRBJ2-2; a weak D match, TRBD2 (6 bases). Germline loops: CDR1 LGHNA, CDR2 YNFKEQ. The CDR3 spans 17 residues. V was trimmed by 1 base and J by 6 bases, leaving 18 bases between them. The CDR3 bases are TGTGCCAGCAGCCAAGCAGAGAGGCTAGCGATAGCCGGGGAGCTGTTTTTT. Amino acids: CASSQAERLAIAGELFF.

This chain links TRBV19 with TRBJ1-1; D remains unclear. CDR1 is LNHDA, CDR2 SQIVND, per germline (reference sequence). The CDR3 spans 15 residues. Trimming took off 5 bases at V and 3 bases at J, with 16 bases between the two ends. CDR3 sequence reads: CASSAPLGRYTEAFF. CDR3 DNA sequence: TGTGCCAGTAGTGCGCCACTGGGCAGGTACACTGAAGCTTTCTTT.

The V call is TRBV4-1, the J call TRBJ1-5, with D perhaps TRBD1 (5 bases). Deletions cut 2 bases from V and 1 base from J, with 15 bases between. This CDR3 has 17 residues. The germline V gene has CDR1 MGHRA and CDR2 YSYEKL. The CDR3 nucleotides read TGCGCCAGCAGCCAATCCCCGGGGGGAGCGAGCAATCAGCCCCAGCATTTT. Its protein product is CASSQSPGGASNQPQHF.

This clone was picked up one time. Here the CDR3 DNA reads TGTGCCACCAGTGTGGGCGGGGCGTCTACAGAGACCCAGTACTTC. Residues: CATSVGGASTETQYF. The chain uses TRBV24-1 and TRBJ2-5, with D possibly being TRBD2 (6 bases). With 5 bases removed from V and 4 bases from J, the gap between germline ends came to 16 bases. Germline CDR1 is KGHDR and CDR2 is SFDVKD. This CDR3 region has 15 residues.

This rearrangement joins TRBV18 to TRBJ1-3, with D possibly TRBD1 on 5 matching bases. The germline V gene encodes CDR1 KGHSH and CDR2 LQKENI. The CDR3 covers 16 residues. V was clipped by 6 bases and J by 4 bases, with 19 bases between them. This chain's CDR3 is CASSQGPGSAGNTIYF. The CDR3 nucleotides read TGTGCCAGCTCCCAGGGCCCTGGGAGTGCAGGAAACACCATATATTTT.

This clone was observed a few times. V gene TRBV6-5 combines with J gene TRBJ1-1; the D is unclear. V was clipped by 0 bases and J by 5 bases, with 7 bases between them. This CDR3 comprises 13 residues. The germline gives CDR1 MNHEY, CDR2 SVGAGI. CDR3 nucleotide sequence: TGTGCCAGCAGTTACTCGGGGTTTACTGAAGCTTTCTTT. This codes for CASSYSGFTEAFF.

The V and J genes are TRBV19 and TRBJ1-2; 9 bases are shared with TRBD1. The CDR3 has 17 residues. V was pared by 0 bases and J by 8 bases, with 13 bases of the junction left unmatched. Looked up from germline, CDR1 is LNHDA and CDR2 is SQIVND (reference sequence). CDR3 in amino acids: CASSIEFMEGQGGGYTF. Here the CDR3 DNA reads TGTGCCAGTAGTATAGAATTTATGGAGGGACAGGGAGGCGGCTACACCTTC.

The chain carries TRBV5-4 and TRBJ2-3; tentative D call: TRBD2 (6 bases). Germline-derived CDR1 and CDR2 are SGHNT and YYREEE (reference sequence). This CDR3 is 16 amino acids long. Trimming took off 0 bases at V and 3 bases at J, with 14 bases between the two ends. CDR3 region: CASSLGASGGTDTQYF. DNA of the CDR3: TGTGCCAGCAGCTTGGGGGCGAGCGGAGGGACAGATACGCAGTATTTT.

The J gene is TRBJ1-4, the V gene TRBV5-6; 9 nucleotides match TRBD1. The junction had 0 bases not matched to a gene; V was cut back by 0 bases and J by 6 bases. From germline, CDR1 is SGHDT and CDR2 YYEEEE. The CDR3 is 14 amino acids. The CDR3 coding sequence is TGTGCCAGCAGCTTGGACAGGGGGCATGAAAAACTGTTTTTT. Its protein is CASSLDRGHEKLFF.

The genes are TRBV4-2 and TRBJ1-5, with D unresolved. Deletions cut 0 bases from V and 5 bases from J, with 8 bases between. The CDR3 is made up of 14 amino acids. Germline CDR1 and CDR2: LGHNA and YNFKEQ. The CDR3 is CASSQERGDQPQHF. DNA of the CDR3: TGTGCCAGCAGCCAAGAGCGGGGTGATCAGCCCCAGCATTTT.

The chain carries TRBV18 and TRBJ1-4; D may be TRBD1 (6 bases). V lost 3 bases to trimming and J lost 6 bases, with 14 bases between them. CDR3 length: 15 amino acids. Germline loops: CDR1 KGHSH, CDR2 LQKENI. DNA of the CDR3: TGTGCCAGCTCACCTCGGCCGGGGGGCGATGAAAAACTGTTTTTT. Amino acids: CASSPRPGGDEKLFF.

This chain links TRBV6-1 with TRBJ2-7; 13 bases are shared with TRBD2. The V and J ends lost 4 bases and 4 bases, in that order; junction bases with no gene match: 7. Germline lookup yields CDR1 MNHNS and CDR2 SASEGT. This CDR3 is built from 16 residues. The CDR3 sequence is CASSGGLAGFIYEQYF. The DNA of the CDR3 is TGTGCCAGCAGTGGGGGACTAGCGGGATTTATTTACGAGCAGTACTTC.

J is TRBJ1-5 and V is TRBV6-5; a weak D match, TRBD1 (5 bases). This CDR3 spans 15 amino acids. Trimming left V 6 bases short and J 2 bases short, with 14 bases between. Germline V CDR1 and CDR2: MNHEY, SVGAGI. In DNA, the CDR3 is TGTGCCAGCAGCACTTTCCAGGGAGGCAATCAGCCCCAGCATTTT. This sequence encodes CASSTFQGGNQPQHF.

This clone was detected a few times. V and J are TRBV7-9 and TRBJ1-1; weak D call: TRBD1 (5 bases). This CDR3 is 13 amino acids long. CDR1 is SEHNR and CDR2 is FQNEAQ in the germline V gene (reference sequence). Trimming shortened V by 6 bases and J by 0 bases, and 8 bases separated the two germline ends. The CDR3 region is CASSRDLNTEAFF. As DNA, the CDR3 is TGTGCCAGCAGTAGGGACCTGAACACTGAAGCTTTCTTT.

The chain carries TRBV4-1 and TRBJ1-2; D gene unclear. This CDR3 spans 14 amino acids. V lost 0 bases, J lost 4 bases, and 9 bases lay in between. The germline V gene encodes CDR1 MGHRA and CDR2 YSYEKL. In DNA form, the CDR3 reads TGCGCCAGCAGCCAAGATTGGCGGGGCTATGGCTACACCTTC. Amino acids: CASSQDWRGYGYTF.

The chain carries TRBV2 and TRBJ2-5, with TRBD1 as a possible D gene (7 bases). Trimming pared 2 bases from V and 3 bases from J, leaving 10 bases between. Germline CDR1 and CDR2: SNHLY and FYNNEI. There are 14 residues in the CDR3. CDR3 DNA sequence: TGTGCCAGCAGTGAACAGGGGGGAGAAGAGACCCAGTACTTC. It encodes CASSEQGGEETQYF.

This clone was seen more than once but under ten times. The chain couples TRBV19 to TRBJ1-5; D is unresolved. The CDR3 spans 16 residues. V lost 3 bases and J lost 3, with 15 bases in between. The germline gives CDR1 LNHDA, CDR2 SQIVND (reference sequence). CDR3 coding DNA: TGTGCCAGTAGTATCCTCTGGACCGCGGACAATCAGCCCCAGCATTTT. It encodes CASSILWTADNQPQHF.

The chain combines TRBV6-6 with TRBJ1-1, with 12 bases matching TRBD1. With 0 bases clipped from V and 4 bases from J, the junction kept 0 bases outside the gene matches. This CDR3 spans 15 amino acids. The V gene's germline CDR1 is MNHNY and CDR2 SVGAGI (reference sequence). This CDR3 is CASSYSGQGATEAFF. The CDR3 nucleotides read TGTGCCAGCAGTTACTCGGGACAGGGGGCCACTGAAGCTTTCTTT.

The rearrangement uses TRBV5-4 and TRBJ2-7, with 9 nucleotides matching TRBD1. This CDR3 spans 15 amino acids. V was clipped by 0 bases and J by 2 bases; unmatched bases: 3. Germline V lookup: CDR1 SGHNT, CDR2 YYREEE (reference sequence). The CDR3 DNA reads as TGTGCCAGCAGCTTGGGCGGACAGGGGACCTACGAGCAGTACTTC. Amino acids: CASSLGGQGTYEQYF.

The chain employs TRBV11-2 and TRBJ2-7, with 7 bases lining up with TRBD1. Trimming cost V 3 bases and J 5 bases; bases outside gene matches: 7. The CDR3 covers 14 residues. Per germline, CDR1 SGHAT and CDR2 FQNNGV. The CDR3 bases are TGTGCCAGCAGCTTCCCCACAGGGGCGGACGAGCAGTACTTC. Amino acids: CASSFPTGADEQYF.

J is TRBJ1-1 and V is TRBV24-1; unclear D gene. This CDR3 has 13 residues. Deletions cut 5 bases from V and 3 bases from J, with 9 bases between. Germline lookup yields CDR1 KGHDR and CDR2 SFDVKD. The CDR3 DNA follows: TGTGCCACCAGTGGCTCCCGGGACACTGAAGCTTTCTTT. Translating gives CATSGSRDTEAFF.

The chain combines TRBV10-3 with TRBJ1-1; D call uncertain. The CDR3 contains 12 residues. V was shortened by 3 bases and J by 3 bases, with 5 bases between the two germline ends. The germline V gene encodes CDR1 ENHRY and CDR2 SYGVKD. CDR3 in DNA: TGTGCCATCAGTGAAGTACACACTGAAGCTTTCTTT. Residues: CAISEVHTEAFF.